Below, 29 T cell receptor beta chains from the same sample are listed, as sequenced in a study of shared clonotypes between healthy human individuals. The assay was immunoSEQ multiplex PCR, and TCRdb's table has in-frame clones only and misses some. Of under 2,000,000 clones in the sample, about 95% were seen once. Positive CCR7 selection of CD45RO-negative cells yielded the naive CD8 cells, and terminally differentiated effector memory CD45RA+ cells were excluded. Sequenced sample: naive CD8+ T cells sorted from blood. The receptors were gathered from a man between 18 and 29 years old in good health.

The chain has TRBV19 and TRBJ2-4, with unresolved D. CDR3 size: 18 residues. With 1 base removed from V and 1 base from J, the gap between germline ends came to 17 bases. Germline CDR1 LNHDA, CDR2 SQIVND (reference sequence). Here the CDR3 DNA reads TGTGCCAGTAGTATAGGATCGGTGGGGTCAGGTGCCAAAAACATTCAGTACTTC. It codes for CASSIGSVGSGAKNIQYF. Together with reference TRBV19 and TRBJ2-4, the CDR3 gives the full variable domain: DGGITQSPKYLFRKEGQNVTLSCEQNLNHDAMYWYRQDPGQGLRLIYYSQIVNDFQKGDIAEGYSVSREKKESFPLTVTSAQKNPTAFYLCASSIGSVGSGAKNIQYFGAGTRLSVL.

V usage is TRBV27 and J usage is TRBJ2-7, with D unclear. The germline V and J ends were trimmed by 3 bases and 0 bases, with 9 bases remaining between them. Germline values: CDR1 MNHEY, CDR2 SMNVEV (reference sequence). This CDR3 has 14 residues. In nucleotides, the CDR3 is TGTGCCAGCAGTTTCGGCCGTAGCTCCTACGAGCAGTACTTC. Protein product: CASSFGRSSYEQYF.

The CDR3 protein is CASSLVRGDKSGYTF. In DNA, the CDR3 is TGTGCCAGCAGCTTAGTGAGAGGGGACAAGTCCGGCTACACCTTC. This chain connects TRBV7-2 to TRBJ1-2; TRBD1 is a possible D gene (6 bases). Germline V gene lookup returns CDR1 SGHTA and CDR2 FQGNSA. The V and J ends lost 1 base and 8 bases respectively, with 17 bases between them. The CDR3 loop spans 15 amino acids.

J is TRBJ2-1 and V is TRBV11-2; 7 positions agree with TRBD2. Losses at the gene ends were 5 bases for V and 4 bases for J; bases not matched to a gene: 8. Germline V gene sequence: CDR1 SGHAT, CDR2 FQNNGV. CDR3 length: 15 amino acids. This CDR3 reads CASSPPGRGYNEQFF. The DNA of the CDR3 is TGTGCCAGCAGCCCACCGGGGAGGGGATACAATGAGCAGTTCTTC.

The genes are TRBV6-5 and TRBJ1-2; D possibly corresponds to TRBD1 (6 bases). V lost 8 bases and J 2 bases, leaving 18 bases between the germline ends. Germline V gives CDR1 MNHEY, CDR2 SVGAGI. The CDR3 covers 15 residues. This chain's CDR3 is CASAHSLQGNYGYTF. The CDR3 DNA reads as TGTGCCAGCGCCCATTCTTTACAGGGCAACTATGGCTACACCTTC.

Points on this clone: This sample also contains other DNA sequences that code for the same CDR3. V usage is TRBV9 and J usage is TRBJ2-7, with 7 nucleotides matching TRBD1. Germline CDR1 SGDLS, CDR2 YYNGEE. Trimming took 3 bases from V and 1 from J; bases not matched to a gene: 1. The CDR3 totals 13 residues. CDR3 sequence reads: CASSATGSYEQYF. The DNA of the CDR3 is TGTGCCAGCAGCGCGACAGGGTCCTACGAGCAGTACTTC. Full variable domain (outside the CDR3, taken from reference TRBV9 and TRBJ2-7): DSGVTQTPKHLITATGQRVTLRCSPRSGDLSVYWYQQSLDQGLQFLIQYYNGEERAKGNILERFSAQQFPDLHSELNLSSLELGDSALYFCASSATGSYEQYFGPGTRLTVT.

The J gene is TRBJ1-4, the V gene TRBV19, with unresolved D. The germline gives CDR1 LNHDA, CDR2 SQIVND (reference sequence). The length of the CDR3 is 14 residues. V lost 4 bases and J 0 bases, leaving 6 bases between the germline ends. CDR3 in amino acids: CASSTEATNEKLFF. As DNA, the CDR3 is TGTGCCAGTAGTACGGAGGCAACTAATGAAAAACTGTTTTTT.

The chain carries TRBV2 and TRBJ2-1; tentative D call: TRBD2 (5 bases). This CDR3 comprises 12 residues. Germline CDR1 reads SNHLY; CDR2 reads FYNNEI. V lost 11 bases and J 3 bases, leaving 11 bases between the germline ends. The CDR3 here is CASVRDYNEQFF. In nucleotides, the CDR3 is TGTGCCTCAGTCCGGGACTACAATGAGCAGTTCTTC.

The chain employs TRBV6-6 and TRBJ2-3; D call uncertain. This CDR3 comprises 12 residues. The V gene lost 7 bases and the J gene lost 0 bases, with 5 bases spanning the gap. CDR1 and CDR2 from the germline V gene are MNHNY and SVGAGI (reference sequence). CDR3 sequence: CASTESTDTQYF. The CDR3 DNA sequence: TGTGCCAGCACCGAAAGCACAGATACGCAGTATTTT.

This clone was seen just once. This chain links TRBV30 with TRBJ2-1; unclear D gene. Per the germline V gene, CDR1 is GTSNPN and CDR2 is SVGIG (reference sequence). The V end lost 0 bases, the J end lost 5 bases, and 8 bases lay between the germline ends. CDR3 length equals 13 residues. CDR3 DNA sequence: TGTGCCTGGAGTGTAGGGCAGAACAATGAGCAGTTCTTC. Translating gives CAWSVGQNNEQFF.

This clone was counted once. This chain joins TRBV11-2 and TRBJ2-1; D gene unclear. Per germline, CDR1 SGHAT and CDR2 FQNNGV. The length of the CDR3 is 15 residues. With 7 bases removed from V and 6 bases from J, the gap between germline ends came to 19 bases. The CDR3 DNA reads as TGTGCCAGCAACGTGGGGTGGGGAAACGCCAATGAGCAGTTCTTC. Translated: CASNVGWGNANEQFF.

The V call is TRBV2, the J call TRBJ2-7; 9 bases agree with TRBD2. CDR1 is SNHLY, CDR2 FYNNEI, per germline. This CDR3 is 15 amino acids long. The ends lost 9 bases at V and 3 bases at J; junction bases unmatched: 12. Here the CDR3 reads CASGRSGGTLYEQYF. CDR3 nucleotide sequence: TGTGCCAGTGGACGAAGCGGGGGGACCCTCTACGAGCAGTACTTC.

The V gene is TRBV29-1, the J gene TRBJ2-1, with TRBD2 matching 14 bases. Germline CDR1 SQVTM, CDR2 ANQGSEA. This CDR3 has 13 amino acids. V lost 7 bases to trimming and J lost 9 bases; unmatched junction nucleotides: 5. CDR3 protein: CSGGLAGGVEQFF. The CDR3 coding sequence is TGCAGCGGAGGACTAGCGGGAGGTGTTGAGCAGTTCTTC.

J is TRBJ1-1 and V is TRBV9, with D maybe TRBD1 (5 bases). The CDR3 length is 13 residues. The V end lost 3 bases, the J end lost 11 bases, and 17 bases lay between the germline ends. CDR1 and CDR2 (germline): SGDLS, YYNGEE. The CDR3 DNA is TGTGCCAGCAGCGCCTTCGGCCGGGACCACGCTTTCTTT. Amino acids: CASSAFGRDHAFF.

A word on this clone: Additional DNA sequences in this sample encode the identical CDR3. The genes are TRBV5-4 and TRBJ2-7; 8 bases fit TRBD2. In germline, CDR1 is SGHNT, CDR2 YYREEE (reference sequence). This CDR3 comprises 13 residues. Germline trimming cut 2 bases from V and 3 bases from J; bases unmatched to any gene: 1. CDR3 in amino acids: CASSFSGVYEQYF. The DNA of the CDR3 is TGTGCCAGCAGCTTTAGCGGGGTCTACGAGCAGTACTTC.

This sequence joins TRBV9 and TRBJ2-7; D might be TRBD2 (5 bases). The CDR3 totals 15 residues. Germline loops: CDR1 SGDLS, CDR2 YYNGEE. The ends were cut back, 5 bases at V and 2 bases at J, with 17 bases in the middle. The CDR3 DNA reads as TGTGCCAGCAGTGAAGGGAGCGGTACCACCTACGAGCAGTACTTC. It specifies CASSEGSGTTYEQYF.

This chain connects TRBV7-8 to TRBJ2-7; D remains unclear. Trimming took off 4 bases at V and 4 bases at J, with 11 bases between the two ends. The germline V gene encodes CDR1 SGHVS and CDR2 FQNEAQ. This CDR3 region has 13 residues. The CDR3 sequence: CASSSLGLYEQYF. In DNA, the CDR3 is TGTGCCAGCAGCTCCCTAGGGCTTTACGAGCAGTACTTC.

The rearrangement joins TRBV5-6 to TRBJ2-7; 8 bases align to TRBD1. From germline, CDR1 is SGHDT and CDR2 YYEEEE. CDR3 length: 14 amino acids. With 4 bases clipped from V and 5 bases from J, the junction kept 8 bases outside the gene matches. Written as DNA, the CDR3 is TGTGCCAGCAGCGCCGGGACAGGCTGGAACGAGCAGTACTTC. Its protein product is CASSAGTGWNEQYF.

The genes are TRBV10-1 and TRBJ2-2, with D tentatively TRBD1 or TRBD2 (6 bases each). Trimming left V 6 bases short and J 6 bases short, with 8 bases between. The CDR3 contains 12 residues. The germline gives CDR1 WNHNN, CDR2 SYGVQD (reference sequence). The CDR3 DNA is TGCGCCAGCAGAGGGGGGTCCGGGGAGCTGTTTTTT. Its translation is CASRGGSGELFF.

The gene calls are TRBV27 and TRBJ2-1; unclear D gene. Germline CDR1 MNHEY, CDR2 SMNVEV (reference sequence). The CDR3 sequence is 16 residues long. V lost 1 base and J lost 5, with 15 bases in between. The CDR3 here is CASSLWISTNNNEQFF. The DNA of the CDR3 is TGTGCCAGCAGTTTATGGATTAGCACGAATAACAATGAGCAGTTCTTC.

The chain joins TRBV4-1 to TRBJ1-1; D uncertain. Trimming cost V 4 bases and J 5 bases, with 17 bases left between them. The CDR3 contains 15 residues. Germline V lookup: CDR1 MGHRA, CDR2 YSYEKL. CDR3 DNA: TGCGCCAGCAGCCCCCTTCCGAATTGGGATACTGAAGCTTTCTTT. Translation: CASSPLPNWDTEAFF.

The chain employs TRBV12-5 and TRBJ2-7, with TRBD1 identical over 10 bases. This CDR3 region has 15 residues. The germline gives CDR1 LGHNT, CDR2 FRNRAP. After removal of 1 base from V and 4 bases from J, the junction contained 4 bases not matched to a gene. In nucleotides, the CDR3 is TGTGCTAGTGGTTTGGGACAGGGGGCTTCGTACGAGCAGTACTTC. It specifies CASGLGQGASYEQYF. Using reference TRBV12-5 and TRBJ2-7 for the parts outside the CDR3, the full variable domain is DARVTQTPRHKVTEMGQEVTMRCQPILGHNTVFWYRQTMMQGLELLAYFRNRAPLDDSGMPKDRFSAEMPDATLATLKIQPSEPRDSAVYFCASGLGQGASYEQYFGPGTRLTVT.

This rearrangement joins TRBV6-5 to TRBJ2-3, with D hard to call. Germline V lookup: CDR1 MNHEY, CDR2 SVGAGI. There are 13 residues in the CDR3. Trimming removed 0 bases at V and 6 bases at J, with 7 bases between. CDR3 coding DNA: TGTGCCAGCAGTTACTCCAGTGAGGATACGCAGTATTTT. Amino acid sequence: CASSYSSEDTQYF.

V gene TRBV28 combines with J gene TRBJ2-1; 14 bases fit TRBD2. The V gene end was trimmed by 3 bases and the J gene end by 5 bases; junction bases not matched to a gene: 6. Per germline, CDR1 MDHEN and CDR2 SYDVKM. The CDR3 totals 17 residues. Here the CDR3 DNA reads TGTGCCAGCAGTTTGCCTGGACTAGCGGGGGGAAACAATGAGCAGTTCTTC. Amino acids: CASSLPGLAGGNNEQFF.

This sequence joins TRBV10-3 and TRBJ1-1; D is unclear. The CDR3 spans 14 residues. V was cut by 3 bases and J by 1 base, with 9 bases left in between. CDR1 and CDR2 from the germline V gene are ENHRY and SYGVKD. For the CDR3, the DNA is TGTGCCATCAGTGAAATGGGAGGGAACACTGAAGCTTTCTTT. Translation gives CAISEMGGNTEAFF.

The chain links TRBV7-2 to TRBJ2-5, with D possibly matching TRBD1 (6 bases). The CDR3 length is 14 residues. Trimming removed 2 bases from V and 1 base from J, with 8 bases in between. Germline CDR1 is SGHTA and CDR2 is FQGNSA. In DNA form, the CDR3 reads TGTGCCAGCAGCTTATACAGGGCCCAAGAGACCCAGTACTTC. It codes for CASSLYRAQETQYF.

The chain couples TRBV27 to TRBJ1-2; TRBD1 matches 7 bases. V gave up 5 bases and J gave up 3 bases; unmatched junction bases: 9. Germline CDR1 and CDR2: MNHEY and SMNVEV (reference sequence). CDR3 length equals 15 residues. In nucleotides, the CDR3 is TGTGCCAGCAGTCCCGACAGGGACAGCCACTATGGCTACACCTTC. Protein product: CASSPDRDSHYGYTF.

This chain uses TRBV6-5 with TRBJ1-2, with D maybe TRBD1 (6 bases). The germline CDR1 and CDR2 sequences are MNHEY and SVGAGI. The CDR3 is 15 amino acids. The germline V and J ends were trimmed by 2 bases and 3 bases, with 13 bases remaining between them. This chain's CDR3 is CASSYVQGSDYGYTF. The CDR3 DNA sequence: TGTGCCAGCAGTTACGTCCAGGGGAGCGACTATGGCTACACCTTC.

The chain has TRBV29-1 and TRBJ2-7; D uncertain. Germline V CDR1 and CDR2: SQVTM, ANQGSEA. V was shortened by 0 bases and J by 4 bases, with 7 bases between the two germline ends. This CDR3 region has 12 residues. The CDR3 here is CSVEDRLYEQYF. CDR3 nucleotide sequence: TGCAGCGTTGAAGATAGGCTGTACGAGCAGTACTTC.